This TCR beta chain was recovered during a study of technical replicates of blood from several donors. The table came from immunoSEQ multiplex PCR; TCRdb's copy has only in-frame clones and leaves some out. The sample holds tens of thousands of clones; 90% to 95% are singletons and the top ten take roughly 0.25%. Losses at the gene ends were 1 base for V and 7 bases for J; bases not matched to a gene: 1. The V gene's germline CDR1 is SSHAT and CDR2 FNYEAQ (reference sequence). The CDR3 totals 13 residues. The specimen sequenced was T cells isolated from PBMCs. The chain couples TRBV7-7 to TRBJ2-1; 7 positions agree with TRBD2. This TCR came from a human donor in good health. CDR3 sequence (DNA): TGTGCCAGCAGCTTAGAAGCGGGGAATGAGCAGTTCTTC. Protein: CASSLEAGNEQFF.